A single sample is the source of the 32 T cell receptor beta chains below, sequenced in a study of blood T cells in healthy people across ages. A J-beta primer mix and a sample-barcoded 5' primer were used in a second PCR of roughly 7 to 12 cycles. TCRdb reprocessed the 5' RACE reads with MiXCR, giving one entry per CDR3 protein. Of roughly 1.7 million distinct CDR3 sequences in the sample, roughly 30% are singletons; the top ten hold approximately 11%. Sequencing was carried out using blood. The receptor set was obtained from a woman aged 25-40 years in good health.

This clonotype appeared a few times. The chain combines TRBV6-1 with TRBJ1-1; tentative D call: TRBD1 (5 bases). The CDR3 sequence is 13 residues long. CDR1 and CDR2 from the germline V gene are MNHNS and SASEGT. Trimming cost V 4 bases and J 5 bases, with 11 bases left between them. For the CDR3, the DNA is TGTGCCAGCAGTGGATGGGAGGGGACTGAAGCTTTCTTT. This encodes CASSGWEGTEAFF.

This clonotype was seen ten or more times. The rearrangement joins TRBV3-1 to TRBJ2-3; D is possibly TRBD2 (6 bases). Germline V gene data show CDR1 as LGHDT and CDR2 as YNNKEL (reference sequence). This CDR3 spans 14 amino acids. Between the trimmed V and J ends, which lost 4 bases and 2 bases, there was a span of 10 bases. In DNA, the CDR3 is TGTGCCAGCAGCCTTGGACTAACCACAGATACGCAGTATTTT. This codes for CASSLGLTTDTQYF.

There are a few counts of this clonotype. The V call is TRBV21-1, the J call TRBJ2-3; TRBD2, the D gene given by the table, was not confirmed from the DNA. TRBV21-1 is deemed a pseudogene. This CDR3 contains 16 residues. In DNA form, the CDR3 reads TGTGCCAGCAGCAAATTTGCGGAGGATGGCACAGATACGCAGTATTTT. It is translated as CASSKFAEDGTDTQYF.

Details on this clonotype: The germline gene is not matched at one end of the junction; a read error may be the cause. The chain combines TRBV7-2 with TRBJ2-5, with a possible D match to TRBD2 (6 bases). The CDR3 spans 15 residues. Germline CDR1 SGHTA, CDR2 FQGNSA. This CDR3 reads CASSRETGFRETLYF. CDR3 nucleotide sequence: TGTGCCAGCAGCCGAGAGACCGGTTTCCGGGAGACCCTGTACTTC.

CDR3 region: CASNLEGNQPQHF. The CDR3 DNA sequence: TGTGCCAGCAATTTAGAAGGGAATCAGCCCCAGCATTTT. The gene calls are TRBV2 and TRBJ1-5, with D unresolved. The V end was cut by 7 bases, the J end by 4 bases, with 11 bases between. Germline V CDR1 and CDR2: SNHLY, FYNNEI. CDR3 length: 13 amino acids.

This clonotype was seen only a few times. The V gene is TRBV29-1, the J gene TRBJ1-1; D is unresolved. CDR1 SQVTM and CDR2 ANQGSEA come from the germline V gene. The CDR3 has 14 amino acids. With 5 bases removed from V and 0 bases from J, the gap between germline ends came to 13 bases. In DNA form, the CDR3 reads TGCAGCGTTATAGGATTACATATGAACACTGAAGCTTTCTTT. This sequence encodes CSVIGLHMNTEAFF. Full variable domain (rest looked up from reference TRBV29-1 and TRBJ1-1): SAVISQKPSRDICQRGTSLTIQCQVDSQVTMMFWYRQQPGQSLTLIATANQGSEATYESGFVIDKFPISRPNLTFSTLTVSNMSPEDSSIYLCSVIGLHMNTEAFFGQGTRLTVV.

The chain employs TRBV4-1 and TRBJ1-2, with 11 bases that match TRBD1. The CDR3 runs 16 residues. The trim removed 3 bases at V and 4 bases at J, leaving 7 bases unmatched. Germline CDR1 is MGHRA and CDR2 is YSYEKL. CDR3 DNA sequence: TGCGCCAGCAGCCATCCCGGGACAGGGGGAAGCTATGGCTACACCTTC. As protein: CASSHPGTGGSYGYTF.

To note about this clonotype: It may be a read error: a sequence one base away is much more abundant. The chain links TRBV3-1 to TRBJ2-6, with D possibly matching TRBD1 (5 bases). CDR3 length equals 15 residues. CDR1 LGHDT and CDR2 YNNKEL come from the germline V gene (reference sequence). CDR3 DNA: TGTGCCAGCAGCCAAGTGTCTGCTGGGGCCGACGTCCTGACTTTC. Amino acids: CASSQVSAGADVLTF. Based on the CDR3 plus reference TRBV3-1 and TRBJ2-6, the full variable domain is DTAVSQTPKYLVTQMGNDKSIKCEQNLGHDTMYWYKQDSKKFLKIMFSYNNKELIINETVPNRFSPKSPDKAHLNLHINSLELGDSAVYFCASSQVSAGADVLTFGAGSRLTVL.

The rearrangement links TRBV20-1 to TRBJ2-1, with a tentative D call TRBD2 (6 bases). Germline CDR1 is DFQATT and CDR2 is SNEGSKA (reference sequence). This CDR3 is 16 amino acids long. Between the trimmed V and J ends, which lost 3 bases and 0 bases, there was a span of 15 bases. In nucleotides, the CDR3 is TGCAGTGCTAGGTCACTAGCCCACAGCTCCTACAATGAGCAGTTCTTC. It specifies CSARSLAHSSYNEQFF.

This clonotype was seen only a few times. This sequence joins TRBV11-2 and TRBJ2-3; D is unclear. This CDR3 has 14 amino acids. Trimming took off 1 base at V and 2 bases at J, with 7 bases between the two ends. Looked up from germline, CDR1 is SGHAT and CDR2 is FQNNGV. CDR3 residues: CASSLAQTTDTQYF. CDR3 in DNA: TGTGCCAGCAGCTTAGCTCAGACCACAGATACGCAGTATTTT.

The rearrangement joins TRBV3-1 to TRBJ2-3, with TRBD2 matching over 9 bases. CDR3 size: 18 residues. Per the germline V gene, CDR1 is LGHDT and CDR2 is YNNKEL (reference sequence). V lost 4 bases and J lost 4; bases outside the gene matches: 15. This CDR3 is CASSRGLGGGALSDTQYF. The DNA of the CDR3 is TGTGCCAGCAGCCGAGGTCTTGGCGGGGGGGCCTTGTCAGATACGCAGTATTTT.

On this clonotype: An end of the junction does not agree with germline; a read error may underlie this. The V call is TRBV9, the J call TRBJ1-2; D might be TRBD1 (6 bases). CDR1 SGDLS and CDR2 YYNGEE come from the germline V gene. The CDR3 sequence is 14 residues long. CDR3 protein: CASSPPRGQYGYTF. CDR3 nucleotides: TGCGCCAGCAGCCCGCCCAGGGGACAATATGGCTACACCTTC.

CDR3 region: CSARLSRTGAAQFF. The CDR3 nucleotides are TGCAGTGCTAGACTCTCCAGGACAGGGGCTGCCCAGTTCTTC. The chain couples TRBV20-1 to TRBJ2-5, with 9 bases aligning to TRBD1. The end of the DNA fits TRBJ2-1 better, so the J call may be wrong. The V gene's germline CDR1 is DFQATT and CDR2 SNEGSKA (reference sequence). The CDR3 has 14 amino acids.

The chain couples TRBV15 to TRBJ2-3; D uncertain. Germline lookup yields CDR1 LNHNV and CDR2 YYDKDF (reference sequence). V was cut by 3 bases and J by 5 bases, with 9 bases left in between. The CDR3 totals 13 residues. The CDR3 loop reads CATSRGTQDTQYF. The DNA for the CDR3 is TGTGCCACCAGCAGGGGTACCCAAGATACGCAGTATTTT.

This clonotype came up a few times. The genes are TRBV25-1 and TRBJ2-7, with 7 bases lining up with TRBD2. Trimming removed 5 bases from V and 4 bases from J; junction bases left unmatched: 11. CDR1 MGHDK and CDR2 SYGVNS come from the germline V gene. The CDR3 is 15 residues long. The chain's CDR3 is CASSPPGGGLYEQYF. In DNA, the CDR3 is TGTGCCAGCAGTCCCCCGGGTGGGGGACTATACGAGCAGTACTTC.

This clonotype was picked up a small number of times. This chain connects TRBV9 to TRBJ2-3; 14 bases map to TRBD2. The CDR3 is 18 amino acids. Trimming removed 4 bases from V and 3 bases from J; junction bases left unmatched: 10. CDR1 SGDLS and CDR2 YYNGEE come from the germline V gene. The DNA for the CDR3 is TGTGCCAGCAGCTCGAGGGGGACTAGCGGGAGCTCGACAGATACGCAGTATTTT. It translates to CASSSRGTSGSSTDTQYF.

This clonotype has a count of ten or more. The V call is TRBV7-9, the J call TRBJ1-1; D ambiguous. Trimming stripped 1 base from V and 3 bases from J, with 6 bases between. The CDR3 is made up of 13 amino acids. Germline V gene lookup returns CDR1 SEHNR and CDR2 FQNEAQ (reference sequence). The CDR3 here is CASSLGAYTEAFF. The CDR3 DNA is TGTGCCAGCAGCTTAGGGGCCTACACTGAAGCTTTCTTT.

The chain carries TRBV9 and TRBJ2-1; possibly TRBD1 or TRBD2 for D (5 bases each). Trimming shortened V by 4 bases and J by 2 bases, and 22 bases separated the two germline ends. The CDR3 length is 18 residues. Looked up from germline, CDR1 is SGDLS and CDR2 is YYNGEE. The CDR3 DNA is TGTGCCAGCAGCCCCGGGACGTCAACGTCCCGGGCCTACAATGAGCAGTTCTTC. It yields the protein CASSPGTSTSRAYNEQFF.

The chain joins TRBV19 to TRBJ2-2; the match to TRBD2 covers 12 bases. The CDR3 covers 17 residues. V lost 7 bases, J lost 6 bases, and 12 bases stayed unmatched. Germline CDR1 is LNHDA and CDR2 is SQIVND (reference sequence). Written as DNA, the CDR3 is TGTGCCAGTAAACTACGGACTAGCGGGGTACACGCCGGGGAGCTGTTTTTT. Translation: CASKLRTSGVHAGELFF.

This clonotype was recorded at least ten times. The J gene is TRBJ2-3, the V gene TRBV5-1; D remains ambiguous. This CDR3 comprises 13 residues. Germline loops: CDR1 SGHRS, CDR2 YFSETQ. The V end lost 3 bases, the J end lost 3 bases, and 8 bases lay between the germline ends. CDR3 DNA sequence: TGCGCCAGCAGCTCTCCTGTTACAGATACGCAGTATTTT. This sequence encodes CASSSPVTDTQYF.

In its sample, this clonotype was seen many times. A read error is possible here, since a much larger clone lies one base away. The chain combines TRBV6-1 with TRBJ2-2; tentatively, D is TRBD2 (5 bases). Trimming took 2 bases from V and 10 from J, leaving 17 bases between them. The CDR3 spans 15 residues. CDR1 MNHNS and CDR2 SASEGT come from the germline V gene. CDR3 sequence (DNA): TGTGCCAGCAGTGAACGAACATCGGGGAGCGCGGAGCTGTTTTTT. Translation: CASSERTSGSAELFF.

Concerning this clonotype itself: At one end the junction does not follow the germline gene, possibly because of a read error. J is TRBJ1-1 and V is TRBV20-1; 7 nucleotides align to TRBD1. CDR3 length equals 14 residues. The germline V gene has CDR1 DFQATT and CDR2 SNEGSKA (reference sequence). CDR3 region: CSARTGSLNTEAFF. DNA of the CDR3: TGCAGCGCTAGGACAGGCTCTTTGAACACTGAAGCTTTCTTT.

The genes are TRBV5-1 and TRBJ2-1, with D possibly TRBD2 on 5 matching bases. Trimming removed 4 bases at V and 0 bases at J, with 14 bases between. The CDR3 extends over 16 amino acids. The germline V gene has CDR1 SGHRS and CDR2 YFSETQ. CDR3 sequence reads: CASSPGRRVSYNEQFF. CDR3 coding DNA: TGCGCCAGCAGCCCGGGTAGGCGGGTCTCCTACAATGAGCAGTTCTTC.

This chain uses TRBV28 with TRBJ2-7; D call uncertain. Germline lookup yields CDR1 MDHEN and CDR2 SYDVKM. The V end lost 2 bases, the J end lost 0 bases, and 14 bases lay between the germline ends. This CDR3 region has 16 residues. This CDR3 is CASSLVRGALSYEQYF. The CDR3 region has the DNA TGTGCCAGCAGTTTAGTCAGAGGAGCCCTCTCCTACGAGCAGTACTTC.

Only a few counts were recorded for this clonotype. CDR3 sequence: CASSEAYGTVIYEQYF. The CDR3 region has the DNA TGTGCCAGCAGTGAAGCCTATGGGACAGTGATCTACGAGCAGTACTTC. V is TRBV6-1 and J is TRBJ2-7; 7 bases are shared with TRBD1. The CDR3 has 16 residues. The germline gives CDR1 MNHNS, CDR2 SASEGT. Germline trimming cut 0 bases from V and 3 bases from J; bases unmatched to any gene: 8.

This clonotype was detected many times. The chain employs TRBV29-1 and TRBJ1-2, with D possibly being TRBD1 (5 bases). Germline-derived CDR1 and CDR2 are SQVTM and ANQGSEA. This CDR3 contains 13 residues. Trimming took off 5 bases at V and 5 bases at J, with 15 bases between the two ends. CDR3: CSVLGGTAYGYTF. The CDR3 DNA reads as TGCAGCGTTCTTGGCGGGACGGCGTATGGCTACACCTTC. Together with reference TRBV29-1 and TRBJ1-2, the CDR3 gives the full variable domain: SAVISQKPSRDICQRGTSLTIQCQVDSQVTMMFWYRQQPGQSLTLIATANQGSEATYESGFVIDKFPISRPNLTFSTLTVSNMSPEDSSIYLCSVLGGTAYGYTFGSGTRLTVV.

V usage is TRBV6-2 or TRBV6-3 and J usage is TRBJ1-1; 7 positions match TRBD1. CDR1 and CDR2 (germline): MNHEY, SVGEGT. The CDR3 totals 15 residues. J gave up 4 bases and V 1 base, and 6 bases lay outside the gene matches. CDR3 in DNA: TGTGCCAGCAGTTACTTCAGGGGGTCGAGCACTGAAGCTTTCTTT. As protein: CASSYFRGSSTEAFF.

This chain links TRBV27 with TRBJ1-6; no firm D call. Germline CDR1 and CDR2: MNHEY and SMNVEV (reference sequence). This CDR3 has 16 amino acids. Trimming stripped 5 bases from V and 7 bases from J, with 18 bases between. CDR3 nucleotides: TGTGCCAGCAGTGAGGGTTTTGGCCCACCGAATTCACCCCTCCACTTT. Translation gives CASSEGFGPPNSPLHF.

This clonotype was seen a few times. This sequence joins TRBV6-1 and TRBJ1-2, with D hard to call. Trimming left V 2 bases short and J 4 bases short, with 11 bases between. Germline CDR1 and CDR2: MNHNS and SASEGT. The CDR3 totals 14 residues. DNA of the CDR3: TGTGCCAGCAGTGAATTCGGGCAGCCCTATGGCTACACCTTC. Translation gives CASSEFGQPYGYTF.

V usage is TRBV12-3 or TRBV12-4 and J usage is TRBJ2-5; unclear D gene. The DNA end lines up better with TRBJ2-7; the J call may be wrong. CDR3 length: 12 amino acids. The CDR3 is CASSLAQDEQYF. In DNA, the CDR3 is TGTGCCAGCAGTTTAGCGCAAGACGAGCAGTACTTC.

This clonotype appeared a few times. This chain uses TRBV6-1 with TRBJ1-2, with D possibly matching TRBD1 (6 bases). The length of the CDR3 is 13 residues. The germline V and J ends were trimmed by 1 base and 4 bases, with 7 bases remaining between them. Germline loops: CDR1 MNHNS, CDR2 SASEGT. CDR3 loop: CASSEGGPYGYTF. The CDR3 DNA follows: TGTGCCAGCAGTGAAGGGGGGCCCTATGGCTACACCTTC.

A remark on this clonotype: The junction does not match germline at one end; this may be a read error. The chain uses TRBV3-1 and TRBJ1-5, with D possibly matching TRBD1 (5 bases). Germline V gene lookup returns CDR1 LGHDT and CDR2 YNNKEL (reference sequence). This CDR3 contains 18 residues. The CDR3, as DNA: TGTGCCAGCAGCCTCTCGGGACTCGCCTCTGGTAGCAATCGGCCCCAGCATTTT. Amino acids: CASSLSGLASGSNRPQHF. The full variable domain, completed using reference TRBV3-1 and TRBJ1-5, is DTAVSQTPKYLVTQMGNDKSIKCEQNLGHDTMYWYKQDSKKFLKIMFSYNNKELIINETVPNRFSPKSPDKAHLNLHINSLELGDSAVYFCASSLSGLASGSNRPQHFGDGTRLSIL.